This section outlines one TCR beta chain sequence together with its context. Assay used: immunoSEQ multiplex PCR; TCRdb lists only in-frame clones, some missing. The table lists 150,000 to 200,000 clones, 70% to 90% of them singletons. These data belong to a study of control samples from healthy donors and cancer patients. Germline V gives CDR1 LNHDA, CDR2 SQIVND (reference sequence). Trimming removed 3 bases from V and 3 bases from J, with 8 bases in between. CDR3 length: 14 residues. The rearrangement links TRBV19 to TRBJ2-2; D gene uncertain. The specimen was blood. The sequence was collected from a man between 18 and 35 years old in good health. The CDR3 DNA sequence: TGTGCCAGTAGTATCGACGCCGACACCGGGGAGCTGTTTTTT. It codes for CASSIDADTGELFF.